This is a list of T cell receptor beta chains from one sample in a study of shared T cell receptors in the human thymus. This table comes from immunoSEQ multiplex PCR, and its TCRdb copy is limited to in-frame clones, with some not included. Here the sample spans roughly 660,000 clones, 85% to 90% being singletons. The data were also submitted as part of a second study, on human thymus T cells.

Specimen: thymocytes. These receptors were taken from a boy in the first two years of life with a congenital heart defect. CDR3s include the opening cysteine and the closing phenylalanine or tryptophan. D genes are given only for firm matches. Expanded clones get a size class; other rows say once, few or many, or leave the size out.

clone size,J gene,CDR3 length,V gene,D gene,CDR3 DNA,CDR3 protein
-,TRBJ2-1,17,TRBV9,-,TGTGCCAGCAGCCCAGGGGTAGCCCGAGGCTCCTACAATGAGCAGTTCTTC,CASSPGVARGSYNEQFF
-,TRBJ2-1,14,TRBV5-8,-,TGTGCCAGCATCCTGAGGCTTTCTTACAATGAGCAGTTCTTC,CASILRLSYNEQFF
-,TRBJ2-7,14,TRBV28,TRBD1,TGTGCCAGCAGTCTAAAGACAGGGTCCTACGAGCAGTACTTC,CASSLKTGSYEQYF
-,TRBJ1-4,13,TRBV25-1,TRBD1,TGTGCCAGCATCGGGACAGGGAGTGAAAAACTGTTTTTT,CASIGTGSEKLFF
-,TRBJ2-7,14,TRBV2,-,TGTGCCAGCAGACTCAGAGGGAGCTCCTACGAGCAGTACTTC,CASRLRGSSYEQYF
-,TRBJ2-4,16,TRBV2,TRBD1,TGTGCCAGCAGGGCGGAATCGGGACAGGGGACCTACATTCAGTACTTC,CASRAESGQGTYIQYF
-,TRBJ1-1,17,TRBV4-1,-,TGCGCCAGCAGCCAAGGAATCCGTCCCCGTAGAAACACTGAAGCTTTCTTT,CASSQGIRPRRNTEAFF
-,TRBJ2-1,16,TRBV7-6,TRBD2,TGTGCCAGCAACCAAGCAGTTCGCGGGAGACCGGGTGAGCAGTTCTTC,CASNQAVRGRPGEQFF
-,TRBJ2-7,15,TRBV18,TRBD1,TGTGCCAGCTCACCAAGTTTGGGACAGGGGGTCGAGCAGTACTTC,CASSPSLGQGVEQYF
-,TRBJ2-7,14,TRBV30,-,TGTGCCTTTTCCATCCCTAGGGGGACATACGAGCAGTACTTC,CAFSIPRGTYEQYF
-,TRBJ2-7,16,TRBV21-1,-,TGTGCCAGCAGCAAAGGTCCAGCGGACTTCTCCTACGAGCAGTACTTC,CASSKGPADFSYEQYF
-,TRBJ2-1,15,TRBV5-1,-,TGCGCCAGCAATCCCACAGGGCGGGTCTACAATGAGCAGTTCTTC,CASNPTGRVYNEQFF
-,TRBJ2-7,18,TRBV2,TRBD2,TGTGCCAGCAGTACGGGACTAGCGGGAGCGAGCTACGCCTACGAGCAGTACTTC,CASSTGLAGASYAYEQYF
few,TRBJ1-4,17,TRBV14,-,TGTGCCAGCAGCCCGAGGGGAGGGAAAAAGGAGGAAGAAAAACTGTTTTTT,CASSPRGGKKEEEKLFF
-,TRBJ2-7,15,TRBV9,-,TGTGCCAGCAGCGTAAGGGAGGGAGGGGGATACGAGCAGTACTTC,CASSVREGGGYEQYF
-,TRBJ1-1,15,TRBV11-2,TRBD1,TGTGCCAGCAGCACCACACAGGGGGCTAAAACTGAAGCTTTCTTT,CASSTTQGAKTEAFF
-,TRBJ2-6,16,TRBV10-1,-,TGCGCCAGCAGTGAAGGCAGGGGCCCCGGGGCCAACGTCCTGACTTTC,CASSEGRGPGANVLTF
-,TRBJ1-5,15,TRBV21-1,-,TGTGCCAGCAGCAAAGATGGTTCAGTCAATCAGCCCCAGCATTTT,CASSKDGSVNQPQHF
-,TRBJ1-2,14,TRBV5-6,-,TGTGCCAGCAGCTTGGCCACAATGTGGTATGGCTACACCTTC,CASSLATMWYGYTF
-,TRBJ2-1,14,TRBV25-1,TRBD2,TGTGCCAGCAGTGAAGGGCAGGGAGGGCCAGAGCAGTTCTTC,CASSEGQGGPEQFF
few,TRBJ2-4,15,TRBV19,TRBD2,TGTGCCAGTAGTCCGACGGGGCGGGAGGTAAACATTCAGTACTTC,CASSPTGREVNIQYF
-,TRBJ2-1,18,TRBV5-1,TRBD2,TGCGCCAGCGCCGTAGATTTAAGTCTAGCGGGACCGTACAATGAGCAGTTCTTC,CASAVDLSLAGPYNEQFF
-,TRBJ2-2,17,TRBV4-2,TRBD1,TGTGCCAGCAGCCAAGAATGGGGACAGTCGAACACCGGGGAGCTGTTTTTT,CASSQEWGQSNTGELFF
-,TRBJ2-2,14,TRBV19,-,TGTGCCAGTAGTAGCGGGATCGGCACCGGGGAGCTGTTTTTT,CASSSGIGTGELFF
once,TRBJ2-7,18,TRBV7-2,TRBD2,TGTGCCAGCAGCTTATATGTGGCGACTTCAGCGGGATCCTACGAGCAGTACTTC,CASSLYVATSAGSYEQYF
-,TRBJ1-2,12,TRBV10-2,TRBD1,TGCGCCAGCAGCCGGTCAGGGGGTGGCTACACCTTC,CASSRSGGGYTF
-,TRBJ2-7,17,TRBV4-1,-,TGCGCCAGCAGCCCCTCCAACGGGAAGGAACCCTCCTACGAGCAGTACTTC,CASSPSNGKEPSYEQYF
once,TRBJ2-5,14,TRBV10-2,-,TGCGCCAGCAGTGACTACCCGTACCAAGAGACCCAGTACTTC,CASSDYPYQETQYF
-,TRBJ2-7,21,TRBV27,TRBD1,TGTGCCAGCAGCCCGATGACTGGGACAGGCAAGCGGGCGGGTTTGGCCTACGAGCAGTACTTC,CASSPMTGTGKRAGLAYEQYF
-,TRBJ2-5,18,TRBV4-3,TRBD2,TGCGCCAGCAGCCAAGTGGGAGGACTAGCGGGAAGTCAAGAGACCCAGTACTTC,CASSQVGGLAGSQETQYF
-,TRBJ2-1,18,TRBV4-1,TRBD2,TGCGCCAGCAGCCGCCTGACTAGCGGGAGGCCCCGGGGCGATGAGCAGTTCTTC,CASSRLTSGRPRGDEQFF
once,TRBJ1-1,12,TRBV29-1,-,TGCAGCGTACAGGGAAAGGACACTGAGGCTTTCTTT,CSVQGKDTEAFF